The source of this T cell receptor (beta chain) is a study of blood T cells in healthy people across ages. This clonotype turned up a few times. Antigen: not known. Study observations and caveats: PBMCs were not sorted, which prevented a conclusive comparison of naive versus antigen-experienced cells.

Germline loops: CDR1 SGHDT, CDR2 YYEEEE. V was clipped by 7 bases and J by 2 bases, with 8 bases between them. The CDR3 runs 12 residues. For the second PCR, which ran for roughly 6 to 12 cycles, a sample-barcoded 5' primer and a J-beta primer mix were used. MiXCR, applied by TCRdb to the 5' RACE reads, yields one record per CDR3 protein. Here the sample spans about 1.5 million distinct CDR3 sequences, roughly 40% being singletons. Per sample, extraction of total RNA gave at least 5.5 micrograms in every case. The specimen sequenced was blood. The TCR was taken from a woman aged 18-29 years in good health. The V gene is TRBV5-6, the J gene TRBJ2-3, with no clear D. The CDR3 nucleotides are TGTGCCAGCCGTCAGGTCACAGATACGCAGTATTTT. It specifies CASRQVTDTQYF.